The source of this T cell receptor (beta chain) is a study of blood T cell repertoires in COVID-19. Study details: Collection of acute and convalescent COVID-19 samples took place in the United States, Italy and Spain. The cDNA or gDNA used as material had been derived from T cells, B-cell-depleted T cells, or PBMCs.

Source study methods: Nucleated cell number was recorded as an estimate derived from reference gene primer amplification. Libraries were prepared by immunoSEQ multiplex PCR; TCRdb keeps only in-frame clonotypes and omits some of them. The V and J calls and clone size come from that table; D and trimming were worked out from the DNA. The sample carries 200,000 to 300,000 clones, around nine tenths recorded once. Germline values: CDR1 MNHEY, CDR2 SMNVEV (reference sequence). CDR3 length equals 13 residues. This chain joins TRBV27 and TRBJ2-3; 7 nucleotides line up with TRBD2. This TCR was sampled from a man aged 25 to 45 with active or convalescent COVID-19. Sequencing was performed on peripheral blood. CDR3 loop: CATSPETPDTQYF. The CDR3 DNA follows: TGTGCGACTAGCCCGGAGACCCCAGATACGCAGTATTTT.